The 20 T cell receptor beta chains reported below all come from one sample, sequenced in a study of T cell changes during pregnancy in multiple sclerosis. TCRdb's copy holds only in-frame clones and misses some; the assay was immunoSEQ multiplex PCR. The sample holds about 93,000 clones; 80% to 95% are singletons and the top ten take around 1%. The sequenced sample was peripheral blood, obtained before pregnancy. The receptors were gathered from a female donor with multiple sclerosis, enrolled in a pregnancy study.

The CDR3 region is CASSFGRGNRDQPQHF. The CDR3 DNA is TGTGCCAGCAGTTTTGGGCGGGGAAATCGCGATCAGCCCCAGCATTTT. The chain carries TRBV27 and TRBJ1-5; the D is unclear. There are 16 residues in the CDR3. Germline V gene sequence: CDR1 MNHEY, CDR2 SMNVEV (reference sequence). Trimming shortened V by 3 bases and J by 5 bases, and 17 bases separated the two germline ends.

The chain uses TRBV4-2 and TRBJ1-2, with 7 bases aligning to TRBD1. This CDR3 is 14 amino acids long. The J segment lost 6 bases and the V segment lost 5 bases, leaving 9 bases of the junction unmatched. Germline CDR1 reads LGHNA; CDR2 reads YNFKEQ. CDR3 sequence reads: CASSFRGQADGYTF. The CDR3 DNA reads as TGTGCCAGCAGCTTCCGAGGACAGGCGGATGGCTACACCTTC.

The chain uses TRBV27 and TRBJ2-5; TRBD1 might be the D (6 bases). CDR3 size: 15 residues. Between the trimmed V and J ends, which lost 0 bases and 4 bases, there was a span of 12 bases. Germline-derived CDR1 and CDR2 are MNHEY and SMNVEV (reference sequence). DNA for the CDR3: TGTGCCAGCAGTTTATCGCGACAGGAGGTAGAGACCCAGTACTTC. The encoded protein is CASSLSRQEVETQYF.

The chain has TRBV6-5 and TRBJ2-1; a weak D match, TRBD1 (5 bases). CDR1 MNHEY and CDR2 SVGAGI come from the germline V gene. The V gene lost 5 bases and the J gene lost 5 bases, with 7 bases spanning the gap. The CDR3 sequence is 12 residues long. The CDR3, as DNA: TGTGCCAGCAGTGACAGTGACAATGAGCAGTTCTTC. It specifies CASSDSDNEQFF.

This chain connects TRBV9 to TRBJ2-7, with D possibly matching TRBD1 (6 bases). Germline-derived CDR1 and CDR2 are SGDLS and YYNGEE. Deletions cut 5 bases from V and 4 bases from J, with 19 bases between. The CDR3 covers 15 residues. The CDR3 bases are TGTGCCAGCAGTGAGGAAGGGCAGGGGAGATACGAGCAGTACTTC. The encoded protein is CASSEEGQGRYEQYF.

The chain is built from TRBV27 and TRBJ1-2; D might be TRBD1 (6 bases). V lost 7 bases, J lost 6 bases, and 18 bases lay in between. This CDR3 is 14 amino acids long. Germline assignment: CDR1 MNHEY and CDR2 SMNVEV (reference sequence). The DNA for the CDR3 is TGTGCCAGCACCACACTGACAGGACCAGATGGCTACACCTTC. This gives the protein CASTTLTGPDGYTF.

The CDR3 DNA follows: TGTGCCAGCCGGGGTCTAGCGGGAGGACAGGATACGCAGTATTTT. As protein: CASRGLAGGQDTQYF. The chain has TRBV19 and TRBJ2-3, with 11 bases lining up with TRBD2. With 9 bases clipped from V and 6 bases from J, the junction kept 11 bases outside the gene matches. The CDR3 consists of 15 residues. Germline CDR1 is LNHDA and CDR2 is SQIVND (reference sequence).

The V and J genes are TRBV19 and TRBJ1-6; 9 bases match TRBD1. V was clipped by 4 bases and J by 7 bases; unmatched bases: 2. The CDR3 consists of 14 residues. Germline values: CDR1 LNHDA, CDR2 SQIVND (reference sequence). CDR3 in amino acids: CASSTTGGNSPLHF. The CDR3 region has the DNA TGTGCCAGTAGTACGACAGGGGGGAATTCACCCCTCCACTTT.

The chain uses TRBV4-2 and TRBJ1-4; D gene unclear. CDR1 is LGHNA and CDR2 is YNFKEQ in the germline V gene. The CDR3 has 13 residues. V was trimmed by 8 bases and J by 8 bases, leaving 15 bases between them. The chain's CDR3 is CASGKRLGEKLFF. CDR3 DNA sequence: TGTGCCAGCGGAAAGAGGTTAGGCGAAAAACTGTTTTTT.

The V call is TRBV19, the J call TRBJ2-5; 12 bases are a match to TRBD2. The CDR3 has 15 amino acids. Germline V lookup: CDR1 LNHDA, CDR2 SQIVND (reference sequence). Trimming cost V 4 bases and J 6 bases; bases outside gene matches: 6. CDR3 residues: CASSRLAGEGKTQYF. The CDR3 DNA sequence: TGTGCCAGTAGTAGACTAGCGGGAGAGGGAAAGACCCAGTACTTC.

The J gene is TRBJ1-1, the V gene TRBV9; D gene ambiguous. Germline lookup yields CDR1 SGDLS and CDR2 YYNGEE. Trimming removed 2 bases at V and 1 base at J, with 18 bases between. CDR3 length: 17 amino acids. In DNA form, the CDR3 reads TGTGCCAGCAGCGTCGTGAGAGCCTCCCCGGGGAACACTGAAGCTTTCTTT. Residues: CASSVVRASPGNTEAFF.

The rearrangement uses TRBV5-1 and TRBJ2-2; 7 bases match TRBD1. CDR1 is SGHRS and CDR2 is YFSETQ in the germline V gene. With V trimmed by 4 bases and J by 0 bases, 3 bases remained unmatched. This CDR3 contains 15 residues. CDR3 residues: CASSPDRANTGELFF. The CDR3 DNA reads as TGCGCCAGCAGCCCCGACAGGGCGAACACCGGGGAGCTGTTTTTT.

The chain has TRBV18 and TRBJ2-3, with D tentatively TRBD1 (6 bases). The CDR3 consists of 16 residues. Per the germline V gene, CDR1 is KGHSH and CDR2 is LQKENI. Trimming pared 2 bases from V and 3 bases from J, leaving 15 bases between. Here the CDR3 reads CASSPMGTSLTDTQYF. The CDR3 DNA is TGTGCCAGCTCACCAATGGGGACAAGTTTGACAGATACGCAGTATTTT.

The CDR3 here is CASSQDGGRSEAFF. The CDR3 bases are TGTGCCAGCAGCCAAGACGGGGGGCGGTCTGAAGCTTTCTTT. The chain uses TRBV4-2 and TRBJ1-1, with D perhaps TRBD1 (6 bases). Germline CDR1 is LGHNA and CDR2 is YNFKEQ. V was pared by 0 bases and J by 6 bases, with 11 bases between. The CDR3 loop spans 14 amino acids.

The J gene is TRBJ2-5, the V gene TRBV7-8; TRBD1 matches at 8 bases. With 5 bases clipped from V and 0 bases from J, the junction kept 11 bases outside the gene matches. The length of the CDR3 is 17 residues. Germline CDR1 and CDR2: SGHVS and FQNEAQ. The CDR3 bases are TGTGCCAGCAGCCAACGACGGAGACAGGGGTACCAAGAGACCCAGTACTTC. This translates into CASSQRRRQGYQETQYF.

V is TRBV6-5 and J is TRBJ2-1; 7 bases line up with TRBD2. CDR1 is MNHEY and CDR2 is SVGAGI in the germline V gene. J was trimmed by 4 bases and V by 6 bases; bases with no gene match: 9. The CDR3 runs to 15 residues. The DNA of the CDR3 is TGTGCCAGCAGCCTGGGGAGGGGTCGTTACAATGAGCAGTTCTTC. Its protein product is CASSLGRGRYNEQFF.

This sequence joins TRBV5-4 and TRBJ2-7, with D possibly being TRBD1 (6 bases). The CDR3 covers 14 residues. CDR1 and CDR2 from the germline V gene are SGHNT and YYREEE (reference sequence). V lost 2 bases and J lost 0, with 9 bases in between. The CDR3 here is CASSLQGPSYEQYF. In DNA, the CDR3 is TGTGCCAGCAGCTTACAGGGACCCTCCTACGAGCAGTACTTC.

The chain links TRBV6-1 to TRBJ1-5; TRBD1 aligns across 9 bases. The V and J ends lost 1 base and 9 bases, in that order; junction bases with no gene match: 16. This CDR3 is built from 18 residues. Germline CDR1 is MNHNS and CDR2 is SASEGT. CDR3 nucleotide sequence: TGTGCCAGCAGTGAAGACCGGGACAGGGTATACAATCAGTGGCCCCAGCATTTT. Protein product: CASSEDRDRVYNQWPQHF.

A few counts support this clone. V and J are TRBV25-1 and TRBJ1-1, with 8 bases aligning to TRBD1. Per the germline V gene, CDR1 is MGHDK and CDR2 is SYGVNS. The ends lost 8 bases at V and 4 bases at J; junction bases unmatched: 6. This CDR3 has 13 amino acids. Here the CDR3 DNA reads TGTGCCAGCGTTGGACAGGGAGGCACTGAAGCTTTCTTT. Its protein product is CASVGQGGTEAFF. Based on the CDR3 plus reference TRBV25-1 and TRBJ1-1, the full variable domain is EADIYQTPRYLVIGTGKKITLECSQTMGHDKMYWYQQDPGMELHLIHYSYGVNSTEKGDLSSESTVSRIRTEHFPLTLESARPSHTSQYLCASVGQGGTEAFFGQGTRLTVV.

The count of this clone is one. The chain joins TRBV7-3 to TRBJ1-3; D call uncertain. The CDR3 is made up of 16 amino acids. Germline-derived CDR1 and CDR2 are SGHTA and FQGTGA. The V end was cut by 0 bases, the J end by 4 bases, with 13 bases between. CDR3 sequence: CASSLTSGSQGNTIYF. CDR3 DNA sequence: TGTGCCAGCAGCTTAACCTCCGGGAGCCAAGGAAACACCATATATTTT.